This T cell receptor (beta chain) was retrieved from a study of cytomegalovirus exposure and HLA in healthy donors. Study as a whole: HLA-typed donors were the source of 86 million or so unique TCRs held in an early data release.

This CDR3 spans 13 amino acids. V was cut by 4 bases and J by 5 bases, with 12 bases left in between. Per germline, CDR1 SGDLS and CDR2 YYNGEE. It was with 60 Vbeta and 13 Jbeta primers that the PCR ran. The method was immunoSEQ multiplex PCR; TCRdb's version includes in-frame clones alone and lacks a portion of them. The sample contains approximately 150,000 clones, over 70% of which appear only once. The chain recombines TRBV9 with TRBJ1-1, with a tentative D call TRBD1 (6 bases). The source material was PBMCs. This clonotype was sampled from a man in his fifties in good health and CMV-seropositive. The CDR3 sequence: CASSPEGGTEAFF. As DNA, the CDR3 is TGTGCCAGCAGCCCAGAGGGGGGGACTGAAGCTTTCTTT.